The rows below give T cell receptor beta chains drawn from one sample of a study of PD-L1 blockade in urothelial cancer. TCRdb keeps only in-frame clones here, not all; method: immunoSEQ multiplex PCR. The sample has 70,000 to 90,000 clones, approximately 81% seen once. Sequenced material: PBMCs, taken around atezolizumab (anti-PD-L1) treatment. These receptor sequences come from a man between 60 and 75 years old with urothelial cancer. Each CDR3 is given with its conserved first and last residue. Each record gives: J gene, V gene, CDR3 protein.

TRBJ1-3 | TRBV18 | CASSSTGGFGNTIYF
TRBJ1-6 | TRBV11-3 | CASSLGPQEGTLHF
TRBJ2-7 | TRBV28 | CASSFLYEQYF
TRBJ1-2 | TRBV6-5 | CASSYSRRSSYGYTF
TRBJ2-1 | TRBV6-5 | CASRSSAGKAEQFF
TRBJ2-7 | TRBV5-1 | CASRTGTGSSYEQYF
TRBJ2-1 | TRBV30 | CAWTSGRNEQFF
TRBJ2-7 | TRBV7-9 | CASSRIPRTTGHEQYF
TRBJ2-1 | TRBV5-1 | CASSLGSRDINEQFF
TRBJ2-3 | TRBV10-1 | CASSEEGVGTDTQYF
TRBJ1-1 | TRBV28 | CASSLTDRNTEAFF
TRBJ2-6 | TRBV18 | CASSPPQGASGANVLTF
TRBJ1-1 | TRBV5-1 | CASSLHENTEAFF
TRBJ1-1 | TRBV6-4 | CASTPGTEAFF
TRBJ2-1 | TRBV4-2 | CASSPGRGSSHNEQFF
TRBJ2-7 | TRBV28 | CASSSPREQYF
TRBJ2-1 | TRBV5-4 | CASSFDRVSYSAPYNEQFF
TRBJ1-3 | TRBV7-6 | CASSEQGDHSGNTIYF
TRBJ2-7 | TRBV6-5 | CASSYSSGMHYEQYF
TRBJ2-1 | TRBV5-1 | CASSPGLAGIHEQFF
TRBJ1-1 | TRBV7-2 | CASSSGVATEAFF
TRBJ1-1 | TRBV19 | CASSIGSQHRGTEAFF
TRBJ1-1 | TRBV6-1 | CASSTGTEEAFF
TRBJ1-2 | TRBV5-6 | CASSPGGRGYGYTF